This TCR beta chain was observed in a study of blood T cells in healthy people across ages (dated by TCRdb to 2013 to 2016). With respect to the entire study: In model experiments, roughly one uniquely barcoded TCR beta cDNA molecule per two T cells was captured by template switching. The study measured age-related changes in TCR beta repertoire diversity using deep sequencing normalized with unique cDNA molecular identifiers. The donors were divided into four age groups: young (average approximately 16 years), middle-aged (about 40), aged (around 59) and long-lived (82). Donors of different ages were randomly distributed across sequencing lanes to avoid experimental bias. Two additional independent replicas of 1 million unique cDNA reads from the same blood draw were analyzed for two donors (one aged 18 to 29 and one aged 80 or older). Paper-wide results and their limitations: Compared with the aged group, the long-lived group had more naive CD4+ T cells, fewer expanded clones and increased TCR diversity, suggesting age selection. As age increased, observed TCR beta diversity per million T cells dropped in a roughly linear way, and a significant reduction was already evident by age 40. Conclusive comparison of naive and antigen-experienced compartments was prevented by the profiling of bulk unsorted PBMCs. Total diversity estimates from one million sequenced T cells were considered lower bounds and underestimates. Because donor CMV infection status was unknown, age-related changes in expanded clonotypes were potentially confounded. There was a strong correlation between observed TCR beta diversity and the percentage of naive T cells measured by flow cytometry.

Trimming costs V 2 bases and J 2 bases, and their ends lie 9 bases apart. Its CDR3 holds 14 amino acids, cysteine through phenylalanine. Left in the record is the CDR3 DNA by itself, 42 bases read in frame from the first base. Sequences ENHRY (CDR1) and SYGVKD (CDR2) are obtained from the germline V gene. Donors were 39 systemically healthy Caucasian individuals from Russia aged 6 to 90 years. Around 10 milliliters of peripheral blood were collected from each donor into EDTA-treated Vacutainer tubes. Ficoll-Paque density-gradient centrifugation was used to isolate PBMCs, with at least 7 million per sample. Total RNA was extracted from PBMCs with Trizol reagent, with at least 6 micrograms obtained per sample. For every donor, an aliquot of PBMCs went through flow cytometry to measure the percentages of naive CD45RAhigh/CD27high T cells. The library came from 5' RACE. TCRdb lists the instrument as Illumina HiSeq 2500. A second PCR of roughly 7 to 11 cycles was performed with a sample-barcoded 5' primer and a J-beta primer mix. A template-switch 5' adaptor carrying 12 random nucleotides introduced a unique molecular identifier onto each TCR beta cDNA molecule. Each sample yielded at least 2.5 million CDR3-containing paired-end reads. First-strand cDNA was synthesized from all RNA with the Mint cDNA synthesis kit, primed by a TRBC-specific oligonucleotide. After uracil-DNA glycosylase treatment, a first 18-cycle PCR used universal primers M1SS and BC2_uni_R on all cDNA. In the source study's methods: For normalization, 1 million high-quality reads, each with a distinct molecular identifier, were randomly selected from each sample. Reads sharing molecular identifiers were discarded rather than binned into consensus sequences. CDR3 identification, clonotype clustering and error correction used MiTCR with a Q25 quality threshold and the strictest error-elimination algorithm. Lower-bound total TCR beta diversity was estimated with a nonparametric unseen species model using Euler transformation. TCRdb reprocessing: public reads trimmed at Q25 with fastp, clones called with MiXCR, in-frame beta chains kept. Rows with a matching CDR3 protein are joined into one entry that keeps the most common DNA and genes. TCRdb assigned the V and J calls; the authors' analysis was not used. The sample data list more than 800,000 distinct CDR3 sequences, and 35% to 55% of these were observed just once. In total, the top ten clones hold 15% to 20% of the sample.

As to this clonotype: Its antigen remains unidentified. No base-level quality is on record; no much larger clone is a single base apart.

This sequence originates from a woman aged 55-75 years in good health. Sequencing was carried out using blood. The sequence joins TRBV10-3 to TRBJ1-1, with a weak D call of TRBD1 (5 bases match). The CDR3: CAISEGGENTEAFF. The base sequence is TGTGCCATCAGTGAGGGGGGGGAAAACACTGAAGCTTTCTTT.